Detailed here is one TCR beta chain. Its antigen remains unidentified. These data belong to a study of T cells in Graves' hyperthyroidism and ophthalmopathy. Amplified TCR beta CDR3 regions came from RNA transcripts. Carried out on the TCR CDR3, a first-round RT-PCR used the HTBI primer set. TCRdb fed the multiplex PCR reads into MiXCR, producing one record per CDR3 protein. Of 500,000 to 550,000 distinct CDR3 sequences in the sample, 20% are singletons; the top ten hold over 45%. CDR1 DFQATT and CDR2 SNEGSKA come from the germline V gene (reference sequence). The CDR3 extends over 12 amino acids. Trimming shortened V by 2 bases and J by 6 bases, and 8 bases separated the two germline ends. Investigators excluded patients with uncontrolled infection, other autoimmune disease, pregnancy or lactation. From 8.5 to 10 ml of fresh peripheral blood, PBMCs were isolated. General study points: Among clonotypes expanded in thyroid above 0.001, most were also found in blood.

This sequence joins TRBV20-1 and TRBJ2-1; D uncertain. The sample comprised blood. This clonotype was obtained from a man aged 35 to 55 with Graves' ophthalmopathy. CDR3 nucleotides: TGCAGTGCTAGATTACGACGCAATGAGCAGTTCTTC. It encodes CSARLRRNEQFF.